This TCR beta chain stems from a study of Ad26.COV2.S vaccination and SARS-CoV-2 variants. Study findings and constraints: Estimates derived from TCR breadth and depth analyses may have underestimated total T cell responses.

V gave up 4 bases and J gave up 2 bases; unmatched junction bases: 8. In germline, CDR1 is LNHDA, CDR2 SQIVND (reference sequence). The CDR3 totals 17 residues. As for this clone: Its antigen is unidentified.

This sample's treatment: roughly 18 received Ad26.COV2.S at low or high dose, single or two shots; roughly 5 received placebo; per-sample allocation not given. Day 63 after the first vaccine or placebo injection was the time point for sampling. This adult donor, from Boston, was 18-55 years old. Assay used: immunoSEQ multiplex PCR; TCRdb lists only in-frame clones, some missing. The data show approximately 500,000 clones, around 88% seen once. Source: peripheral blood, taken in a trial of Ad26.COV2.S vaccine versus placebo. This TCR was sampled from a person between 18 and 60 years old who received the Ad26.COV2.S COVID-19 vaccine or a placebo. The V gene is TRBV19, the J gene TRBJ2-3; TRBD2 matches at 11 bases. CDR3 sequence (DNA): TGTGCCAGTAGTAGCGTAGCGGGAGGGCCTTCCACAGATACGCAGTATTTT. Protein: CASSSVAGGPSTDTQYF.